Listed here are 9 T cell receptor beta chains from one sample, sequenced in a study of vaccination and CD4 T cells after COVID-19. The treatment is: approximately 10-day PBMC culture with coronavirus spike peptide pools or control peptides (ViraFEST assay). CD4+ T lymphocytes from the unexposed donor were collected before the COVID-19 pandemic (2011-2018). These TCRs are of unknown antigen specificity. Cultured CD4+ T cell DNA was sequenced using the Oncomine TCR Beta short-read assay. TCRdb recomputed calls from the PCR reads with MiXCR, one row per CDR3 protein. The table shows about 5,000 distinct CDR3 sequences, with roughly 66% occurring only once. Sequenced material: CD4+ T cells from blood, cultured in vitro. The receptors stem from a human donor in good health.

This chain links TRBV15 with TRBJ1-3, with 7 bases identical to TRBD1. CDR3 length: 14 residues. Germline-derived CDR1 and CDR2 are LNHNV and YYDKDF (reference sequence). Trimming removed 3 bases from V and 4 bases from J; junction bases left unmatched: 3. CDR3 sequence reads: CATSRPGQGNTIYF. CDR3 sequence (DNA): TGTGCCACCAGCAGGCCGGGACAGGGAAACACCATATATTTT.

This sequence joins TRBV7-7 and TRBJ2-3; 12 bases match TRBD2. The CDR3 extends over 18 amino acids. The junction had 11 bases not matched to a gene; V was cut back by 5 bases and J by 2 bases. Germline CDR1 reads SSHAT; CDR2 reads FNYEAQ (reference sequence). The CDR3 here is CASSPRSSGGGATDTQYF. In nucleotides, the CDR3 is TGTGCCAGCAGCCCGAGGTCTAGCGGGGGGGGAGCCACAGATACGCAGTATTTT.

V gene TRBV6-1 combines with J gene TRBJ1-5; TRBD1 matches 7 bases. Germline trimming cut 2 bases from V and 3 bases from J; bases unmatched to any gene: 4. The CDR3 length is 15 residues. Germline CDR1 is MNHNS and CDR2 is SASEGT. CDR3 bases: TGTGCCAGCAGTGAATGGGGGACAGCCAATCAGCCCCAGCATTTT. Protein: CASSEWGTANQPQHF.

V usage is TRBV2 and J usage is TRBJ2-5; D is tentatively TRBD1 or TRBD2 (6 bases each). CDR1 is SNHLY, CDR2 FYNNEI, per germline. There are 15 residues in the CDR3. The germline V and J ends were trimmed by 2 bases and 2 bases, with 12 bases remaining between them. DNA of the CDR3: TGTGCCAGCAGTGAAACTAGGGGGGAACAAGAGACCCAGTACTTC. This encodes CASSETRGEQETQYF.

The chain carries TRBV7-2 and TRBJ2-7; 10 bases are shared with TRBD2. Germline CDR1 and CDR2: SGHTA and FQGNSA. V lost 1 base and J lost 3; bases outside the gene matches: 15. The CDR3 is 19 amino acids. CDR3 sequence (DNA): TGTGCCAGCAGCTTAGTTGCTAGCGGGGGCGGAAGCGCTGACTACGAGCAGTACTTC. Its protein product is CASSLVASGGGSADYEQYF.

This clonotype was detected only once. The rearrangement uses TRBV27 and TRBJ1-2, with D unclear. This CDR3 has 13 residues. V dropped 0 bases and J dropped 3 bases, with 5 bases sitting between them. Germline lookup yields CDR1 MNHEY and CDR2 SMNVEV (reference sequence). CDR3 bases: TGTGCCAGCAGTTTATCGAATGACTATGGCTACACCTTC. Its translation: CASSLSNDYGYTF.

In its sample, this clonotype was seen a few times. The gene calls are TRBV7-2 and TRBJ1-1, with 9 bases lining up with TRBD1. The CDR3 length is 14 residues. The germline V gene has CDR1 SGHTA and CDR2 FQGNSA. V shed 6 bases and J 5 bases; nucleotides not matched to a gene: 7. CDR3 DNA sequence: TGTGCCAGCAGTTACAAACAGGGGGCGACTGAAGCTTTCTTT. It codes for CASSYKQGATEAFF.

This clonotype has only a few counts. The J gene is TRBJ1-6, the V gene TRBV6-1; D not resolved. This CDR3 has 12 amino acids. The germline gives CDR1 MNHNS, CDR2 SASEGT. V was cut by 6 bases and J by 7 bases, with 7 bases left in between. CDR3 nucleotide sequence: TGTGCCAGCAGACCTCGAAATTCACCCCTCCACTTT. Its translation is CASRPRNSPLHF.

This clonotype occurred once. V is TRBV2 and J is TRBJ2-7, with 8 bases that match TRBD2. Losses at the gene ends were 6 bases for V and 0 bases for J; bases not matched to a gene: 1. The CDR3 extends over 13 amino acids. The germline V gene has CDR1 SNHLY and CDR2 FYNNEI. The CDR3: CASRLAASYEQYF. The CDR3 DNA follows: TGTGCCAGCAGACTAGCGGCCTCCTACGAGCAGTACTTC.